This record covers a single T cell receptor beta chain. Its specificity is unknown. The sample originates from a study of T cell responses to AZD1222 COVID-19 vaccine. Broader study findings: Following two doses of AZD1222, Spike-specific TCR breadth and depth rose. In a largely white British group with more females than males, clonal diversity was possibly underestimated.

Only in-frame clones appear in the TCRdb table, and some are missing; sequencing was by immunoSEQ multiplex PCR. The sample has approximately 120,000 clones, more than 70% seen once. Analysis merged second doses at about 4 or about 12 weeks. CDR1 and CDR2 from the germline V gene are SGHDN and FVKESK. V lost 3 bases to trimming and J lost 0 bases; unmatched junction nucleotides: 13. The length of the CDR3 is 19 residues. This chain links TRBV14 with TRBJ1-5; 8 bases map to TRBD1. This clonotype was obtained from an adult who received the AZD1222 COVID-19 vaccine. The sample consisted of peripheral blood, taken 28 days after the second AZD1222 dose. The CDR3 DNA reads TGTGCCAGCAGCCAGGCTGGTAGGCAGGGGGCGTTTAGCAATCAGCCCCAGCATTTT. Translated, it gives CASSQAGRQGAFSNQPQHF.